This T cell receptor beta chain is from a study of CD8 T cells in Susac syndrome. In germline, CDR1 is SGHAT, CDR2 FQNNGV. The CDR3 runs to 17 residues. With 0 bases clipped from V and 0 bases from J, the junction kept 7 bases outside the gene matches. Random hexamers served to reverse transcribe roughly 0.45 to 1 ug RNA. TCRdb re-analysed the immunoSEQ multiplex PCR reads in MiXCR, keeping a single row per CDR3 protein. The sample includes roughly 190,000 distinct CDR3 sequences, roughly 94% of them seen just once. Patients with Susac syndrome met diagnostic criteria that were recently defined for definite or probable disease.

This TCR came from a human donor with Susac syndrome. The material sequenced was CD8+ T cells from PBMCs. The chain links TRBV11-2 to TRBJ1-1; 7 bases map to TRBD1. Here the CDR3 reads CASSLDLQGVMNTEAFF. The CDR3 DNA follows: TGTGCCAGCAGCTTAGATCTCCAGGGGGTCATGAACACTGAAGCTTTCTTT. The full variable domain, its missing parts supplied by reference TRBV11-2 and TRBJ1-1, is EAGVAQSPRYKIIEKRQSVAFWCNPISGHATLYWYQQILGQGPKLLIQFQNNGVVDDSQLPKDRFSAERLKGVDSTLKIQPAKLEDSAVYLCASSLDLQGVMNTEAFFGQGTRLTVV.